This T cell receptor (beta chain) originates from a study of T cell repertoires in cytomegalovirus infection. Germline assignment: CDR1 MGHRA and CDR2 YSYEKL. V was trimmed by 1 base and J by 5 bases, leaving 11 bases between them. The CDR3 sequence is 14 residues long. With regard to this clonotype: As yet, its antigen is unknown.

In TCRdb, the reads were re-called with MiXCR into one record per CDR3 protein. The table lists approximately 65,000 distinct CDR3 sequences, 20% to 25% of them singletons, with under 85% in the top ten. The specimen comprised CD8+ T cells from cultured PBMCs, sampled from culture after CMV antigen stimulation. The receptor was derived from a human donor in good health (CMV status not recorded). Some clones in this sample may be carry-over from other donors' samples. This chain uses TRBV4-1 with TRBJ2-5; D tentatively reads TRBD1 or TRBD2 (7 bases each). The DNA for the CDR3 is TGCGCCAGCAGCCAAGTGGGAGGGGGCGAGACCCAGTACTTC. This codes for CASSQVGGGETQYF.